The source of this TCR delta chain is a study of gamma-delta T cells after stem cell transplantation. CDR1 and CDR2 (germline): GEAIGNYY, EKD. Germline trimming cut 0 bases from V and 0 bases from J; bases unmatched to any gene: 10. The CDR3 runs to 18 residues. TCRdb re-processed the RT-PCR reads using CATT. Of roughly 3,100 delta-chain clones in the sample, approximately 16% were seen once. This clone has more than one count but fewer than ten. This receptor was taken from a human donor. It is not recorded whose cells these are; they may come from a transplant donor. The V call is TRDV2, the J call TRDJ1, with 9 bases that match TRDD3. Sequencing input: gamma-delta T cells. CDR3 sequence reads: CACDTLLGELLYTDKLIF. DNA for the CDR3: TGTGCCTGTGACACCTTACTGGGGGAACTCTTGTACACCGATAAACTCATCTTT.